This is a list of T cell receptor beta chains from one sample in a study of blood T cell repertoires in COVID-19. Sequencing used immunoSEQ multiplex PCR; TCRdb keeps in-frame clones, though not all of them. The sample contains about 160,000 clones, around 74% of which appear only once. Sequences were obtained from peripheral blood. The receptors shown here come from a man in his 70s with acute or convalescent COVID-19. CDR3s include the opening cysteine and the closing phenylalanine or tryptophan. A D gene is named only where the DNA matches it firmly. Only part of the rows carry a size: once, few, many, or a class if the clone is expanded.

length,size,J,V,D,CDR3,DNA
14,once,TRBJ2-3,TRBV5-1,NA,CASSFSLGADTQYF,TGCGCCAGCAGCTTCAGTCTAGGAGCGGATACGCAGTATTTT
15,NA,TRBJ1-2,TRBV3-1/TRBV3-2,NA,CASSQTNEGGAGYTF,TGTGCCAGCAGCCAAACCAATGAGGGAGGAGCTGGCTACACCTTC
15,once,TRBJ2-7,TRBV5-4,TRBD1,CASSPTDRGTHEQYF,TGTGCCAGCAGCCCGACCGACAGGGGGACCCACGAGCAGTACTTC
18,NA,TRBJ1-6,TRBV21-1,NA,CASSRPTDRSTYNSPLHF,TGTGCCAGCAGCAGACCCACGGACAGGAGTACCTATAATTCACCCCTCCACTTT
13,NA,TRBJ1-2,TRBV6-1,NA,CASSELRQDCCAF,TGTGCCAGCAGTGAATTGAGACAAGATTGTTGCGCCTTC
17,NA,TRBJ1-3,TRBV5-6,TRBD1,CASSHNFPGTGRNTIYF,TGTGCCAGCAGCCATAATTTCCCCGGGACAGGGAGAAACACCATATATTTT
17,NA,TRBJ2-3,TRBV18,NA,CASSPPGGGGGTDTQYF,TGTGCCAGCTCACCACCGGGAGGGGGAGGAGGCACAGATACGCAGTATTTT
16,NA,TRBJ1-1,TRBV18,NA,CASSPLGQSRDTEAFF,TGTGCCAGCTCACCCCTGGGTCAGTCTAGAGACACTGAAGCTTTCTTT
14,few,TRBJ2-7,TRBV6-1,NA,CASSEVAVSYEQYF,TGTGCCAGCAGTGAAGTGGCAGTCTCCTACGAGCAGTACTTC
19,NA,TRBJ2-2,TRBV5-1,TRBD2,CASSLDSPGLASNTGELFF,TGCGCCAGCAGCTTGGATTCACCGGGACTAGCATCGAACACCGGGGAGCTGTTTTTT
18,NA,TRBJ1-3,TRBV25-1,TRBD1,CASRGWSRTGGRGNTIYF,TGTGCCAGCAGGGGATGGTCCCGGACAGGGGGCAGAGGAAACACCATATATTTT
16,once,TRBJ2-7,TRBV4-3,TRBD2,CASSQENQREHYEQYF,TGCGCCAGCAGCCAAGAAAATCAGCGGGAGCACTACGAGCAGTACTTC
16,NA,TRBJ2-5,TRBV5-4,NA,CASSNYLLGARETQYF,TGTGCCAGCAGCAACTACCTCTTGGGGGCTAGGGAGACCCAGTACTTC
15,NA,TRBJ1-1,TRBV27,TRBD1,CASSPLSTGDTEAFF,TGTGCCAGCAGTCCTTTGTCGACAGGGGACACTGAAGCTTTCTTT
15,NA,TRBJ1-6,TRBV6-5,NA,CASSYSIQINSPLHF,TGTGCCAGCAGTTACTCGATACAGATTAATTCACCCCTCCACTTT
16,NA,TRBJ2-3,TRBV4-3,NA,CASSQAEGGTTDTQYF,TGCGCCAGCAGCCAAGCGGAAGGCGGGACCACAGATACGCAGTATTTT
16,NA,TRBJ1-5,TRBV6-2/TRBV6-3,TRBD1,CASSSGQGVRNQPQHF,TGTGCCAGCAGTTCTGGACAGGGGGTTCGCAATCAGCCCCAGCATTTT
14,NA,TRBJ2-5,TRBV10-2,TRBD2,CASRVTSGGQTQYF,TGCGCCAGCAGGGTGACTAGCGGGGGACAGACCCAGTACTTC
15,NA,TRBJ1-1,TRBV10-3,TRBD1,CAISGGQGVGTEAFF,TGTGCCATCAGTGGAGGACAGGGGGTAGGTACTGAAGCTTTCTTT
16,NA,TRBJ2-3,TRBV6-2/TRBV6-3,TRBD2,CASSPRGREGPFTQYF,TGTGCCAGCAGCCCCCGGGGGCGGGAGGGACCGTTTACGCAGTATTTT
12,NA,TRBJ2-7,TRBV2,NA,CASSEQGHEQYF,TGTGCCAGCAGTGAACAGGGCCACGAGCAGTACTTC
14,NA,TRBJ1-1,TRBV5-4,TRBD1,CASSAGQVNTEAFF,TGTGCCAGCAGCGCGGGACAGGTGAACACTGAAGCTTTCTTT
15,NA,TRBJ2-3,TRBV5-8,NA,CASSLSGRYQDTQYF,TGTGCCAGCAGCTTGTCTGGCAGGTATCAAGATACGCAGTATTTT
14,NA,TRBJ1-4,TRBV2,NA,CASTEQGRIEKLFF,TGTGCCAGCACCGAACAGGGCCGGATTGAAAAACTGTTTTTT
13,once,TRBJ1-4,TRBV18,TRBD1,CASSPRDREKLFF,TGTGCCAGCTCACCACGGGACAGGGAAAAACTGTTTTTT
16,NA,TRBJ2-7,TRBV27,TRBD2,CASSLVIAGGPHEQYF,TGTGCCAGCAGTTTGGTTATAGCGGGAGGGCCTCACGAGCAGTACTTC
11,NA,TRBJ2-5,TRBV5-1,NA,CASIREETQYF,TGCGCCAGCATTCGGGAGGAGACCCAGTACTTC
20,few,TRBJ2-3,TRBV3-1/TRBV3-2,TRBD2,CASSQALTSGRAGKADTQYF,TGTGCCAGCAGCCAAGCCCTAACTAGCGGGAGGGCCGGGAAAGCAGATACGCAGTATTTT
17,NA,TRBJ1-1,TRBV15,NA,CATSRDGRAPLGTEAFF,TGTGCCACCAGCAGAGATGGCAGGGCGCCGTTGGGCACTGAAGCTTTCTTT
17,NA,TRBJ1-1,TRBV5-1,TRBD1,CASSPGDRGLIDTEAFF,TGCGCCAGCAGCCCCGGGGACAGGGGGCTTATAGACACTGAAGCTTTCTTT
12,NA,TRBJ1-5,TRBV29-1,NA,CSVGQIDQPQHF,TGCAGCGTTGGGCAGATTGATCAGCCCCAGCATTTT
14,once,TRBJ2-2,TRBV10-3,TRBD1,CAISIQGGTGELFF,TGTGCCATCAGCATACAGGGGGGCACCGGGGAGCTGTTTTTT
18,NA,TRBJ2-6,TRBV4-3,NA,CASSQGAEVLSGANVLTF,TGCGCCAGCAGCCAAGGGGCGGAGGTCCTGTCTGGGGCCAACGTCCTGACTTTC
16,NA,TRBJ2-2,TRBV3-1/TRBV3-2,TRBD2,CASSQVAGGLGGELFF,TGTGCCAGCAGCCAAGTGGCGGGAGGGCTCGGCGGGGAGCTGTTTTTT
13,NA,TRBJ2-3,TRBV7-2,NA,CASSVTNTDTQYF,TGTGCCAGCAGCGTAACTAACACAGATACGCAGTATTTT
17,NA,TRBJ2-1,TRBV11-2,TRBD1,CASSPFAGTGGSYEQFF,TGTGCCAGCAGCCCGTTCGCCGGGACAGGGGGCTCGTATGAGCAGTTCTTC
13,NA,TRBJ1-1,TRBV28,NA,CARINSVNTEAFF,TGTGCCAGAATTAATTCGGTTAACACTGAAGCTTTCTTT
14,few,TRBJ1-2,TRBV6-6,TRBD1,CASSSTGGSYGYTF,TGTGCCAGCAGTTCCACAGGGGGCTCCTATGGCTACACCTTC
17,NA,TRBJ1-3,TRBV7-9,TRBD1,CASSLYGTVPSGNTIYF,TGTGCCAGCAGCTTATATGGGACAGTCCCCTCTGGAAACACCATATATTTT
13,NA,TRBJ1-5,TRBV5-1,NA,CASSPEGPQPQHF,TGCGCCAGCAGCCCGGAGGGGCCTCAGCCCCAGCATTTT
14,NA,TRBJ1-6,TRBV6-5,NA,CASSYRGMNSPLHF,TGTGCCAGCAGTTACAGGGGGATGAATTCACCCCTCCACTTT
16,NA,TRBJ2-2,TRBV5-6,NA,CASSPGALRDTGELFF,TGTGCCAGCAGCCCAGGGGCGCTTCGAGACACCGGGGAGCTGTTTTTT